This T cell receptor beta chain was sequenced for a study of prognosis after radiotherapy for stage I lung cancer. By two-round multiplex PCR, the TCR beta CDR3 was amplified from genomic DNA. First-round PCR, the initial amplification, used primers specific to each TRBV and TRBJ gene. TCRdb re-analysed the multiplex PCR reads in MiXCR, keeping a single row per CDR3 protein. Among tens of thousands of distinct CDR3 sequences listed, roughly 45% were seen once. Sequencing was performed on PBMCs, taken before or after stereotactic body radiation therapy (not recorded which). The sequence came from a donor over 45 with non-small cell lung cancer.

The CDR3 nucleotides are TGTGCCAGTAGTATAGATACCTGGGGGAATGAGCAGTTCTTC. As protein: CASSIDTWGNEQFF. The gene calls are TRBV19 and TRBJ2-1; D is tentatively TRBD1 or TRBD2 (5 bases each). CDR1 LNHDA and CDR2 SQIVND come from the germline V gene (reference sequence). Trimming stripped 0 bases from V and 7 bases from J, with 10 bases between. The CDR3 has 14 residues.